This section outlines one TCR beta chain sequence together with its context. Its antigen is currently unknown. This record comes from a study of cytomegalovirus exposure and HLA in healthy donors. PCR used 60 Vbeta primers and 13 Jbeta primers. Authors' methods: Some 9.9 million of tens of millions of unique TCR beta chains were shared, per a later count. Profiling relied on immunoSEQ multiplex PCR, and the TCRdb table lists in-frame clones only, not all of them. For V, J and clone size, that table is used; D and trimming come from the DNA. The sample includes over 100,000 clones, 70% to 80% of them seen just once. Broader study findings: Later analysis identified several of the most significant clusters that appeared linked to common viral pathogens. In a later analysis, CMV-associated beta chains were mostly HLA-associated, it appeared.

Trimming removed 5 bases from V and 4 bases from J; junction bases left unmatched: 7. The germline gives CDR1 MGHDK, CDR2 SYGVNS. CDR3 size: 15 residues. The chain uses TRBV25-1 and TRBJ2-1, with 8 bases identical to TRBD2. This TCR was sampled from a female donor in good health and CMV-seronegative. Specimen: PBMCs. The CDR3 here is CASSSPGGRYNEQFF. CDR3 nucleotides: TGTGCCAGCAGTTCCCCGGGGGGGAGATACAATGAGCAGTTCTTC.